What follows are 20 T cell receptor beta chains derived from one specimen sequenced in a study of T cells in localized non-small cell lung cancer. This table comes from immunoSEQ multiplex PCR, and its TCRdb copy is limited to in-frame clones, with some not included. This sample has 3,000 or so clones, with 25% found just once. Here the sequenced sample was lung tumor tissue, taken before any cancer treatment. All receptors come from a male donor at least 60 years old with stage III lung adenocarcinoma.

The CDR3 here is CASSIQGEQYF. CDR3 in DNA: TGTGCCAGTAGTATCCAAGGCGAGCAGTACTTC. The chain is built from TRBV19 and TRBJ2-7; D is unresolved. Looked up from germline, CDR1 is LNHDA and CDR2 is SQIVND (reference sequence). This CDR3 spans 11 amino acids. Trimming cost V 3 bases and J 6 bases, with 6 bases left between them.

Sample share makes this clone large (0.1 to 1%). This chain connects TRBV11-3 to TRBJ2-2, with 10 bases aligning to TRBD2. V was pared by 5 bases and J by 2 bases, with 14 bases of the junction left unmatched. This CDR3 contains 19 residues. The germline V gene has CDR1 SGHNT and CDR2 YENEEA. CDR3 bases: TGTGCCAGCAGCCAAGGGGAAGCTAGCGGGGGCCTTAACACCGGGGAGCTGTTTTTT. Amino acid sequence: CASSQGEASGGLNTGELFF.

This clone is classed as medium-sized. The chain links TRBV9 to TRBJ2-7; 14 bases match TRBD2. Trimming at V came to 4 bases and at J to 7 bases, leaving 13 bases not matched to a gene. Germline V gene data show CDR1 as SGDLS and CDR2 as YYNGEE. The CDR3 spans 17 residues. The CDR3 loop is CASSLQSTSGGAREQYF. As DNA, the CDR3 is TGTGCCAGCAGCCTCCAGTCGACTAGCGGGGGGGCCAGGGAGCAGTACTTC.

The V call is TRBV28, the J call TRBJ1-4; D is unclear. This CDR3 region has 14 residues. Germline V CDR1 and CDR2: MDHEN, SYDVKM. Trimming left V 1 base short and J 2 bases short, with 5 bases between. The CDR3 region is CASSLLGTNEKLFF. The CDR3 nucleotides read TGTGCCAGCAGTTTATTGGGGACTAATGAAAAACTGTTTTTT.

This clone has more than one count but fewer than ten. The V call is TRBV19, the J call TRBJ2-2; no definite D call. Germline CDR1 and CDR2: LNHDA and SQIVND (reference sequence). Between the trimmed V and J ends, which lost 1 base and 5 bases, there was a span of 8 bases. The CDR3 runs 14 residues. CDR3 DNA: TGTGCCAGTAGTATAGCGCGTTTTACCGGGGAGCTGTTTTTT. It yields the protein CASSIARFTGELFF.

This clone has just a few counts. The CDR3 spells CASSSTGETDTQYF. The CDR3 region has the DNA TGTGCCAGCAGCTCTACAGGGGAGACAGATACGCAGTATTTT. V usage is TRBV11-3 and J usage is TRBJ2-3; 7 bases line up with TRBD1. With V trimmed by 4 bases and J by 3 bases, 4 bases remained unmatched. There are 14 residues in the CDR3. Germline assignment: CDR1 SGHNT and CDR2 YENEEA. Drawing the rest from reference TRBV11-3 and TRBJ2-3, the complete variable domain is EAGVVQSPRYKIIEKKQPVAFWCNPISGHNTLYWYLQNLGQGPELLIRYENEEAVDDSQLPKDRFSAERLKGVDSTLKIQPAELGDSAVYLCASSSTGETDTQYFGPGTRLTVL.

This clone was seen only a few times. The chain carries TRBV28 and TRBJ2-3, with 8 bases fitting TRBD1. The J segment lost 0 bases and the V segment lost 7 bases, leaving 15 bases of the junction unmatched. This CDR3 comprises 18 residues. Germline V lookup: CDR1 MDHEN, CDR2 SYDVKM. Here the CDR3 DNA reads TGTGCCAGCACTAGGGGGACAGGAAGGAGGGCTAGCACAGATACGCAGTATTTT. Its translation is CASTRGTGRRASTDTQYF.

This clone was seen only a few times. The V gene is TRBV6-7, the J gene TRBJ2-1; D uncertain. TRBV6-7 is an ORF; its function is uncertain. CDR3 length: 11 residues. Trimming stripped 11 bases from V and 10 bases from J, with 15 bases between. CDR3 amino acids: CAPRPGREQFF. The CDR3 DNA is TGTGCCCCTAGGCCCGGGCGGGAGCAGTTCTTC.

The CDR3 sequence is CASSEAGGRDTQYF. The CDR3 DNA reads TGTGCCAGCAGTGAAGCGGGGGGTCGGGATACGCAGTATTTT. V is TRBV6-1 and J is TRBJ2-3, with TRBD2 as a possible D gene (6 bases). Trimming pared 0 bases from V and 6 bases from J, leaving 10 bases between. The CDR3 totals 14 residues. Germline V lookup: CDR1 MNHNS, CDR2 SASEGT.

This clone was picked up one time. The CDR3 DNA reads as TGTGCCAGCTCACCACCCGGGACTAGTGATTTTCATGAGCAGTTCTTC. It yields the protein CASSPPGTSDFHEQFF. The genes are TRBV18 and TRBJ2-1, with TRBD2 identical over 8 bases. Trimming cost V 0 bases and J 8 bases; bases outside gene matches: 9. This CDR3 has 16 residues. Germline CDR1 reads KGHSH; CDR2 reads LQKENI.

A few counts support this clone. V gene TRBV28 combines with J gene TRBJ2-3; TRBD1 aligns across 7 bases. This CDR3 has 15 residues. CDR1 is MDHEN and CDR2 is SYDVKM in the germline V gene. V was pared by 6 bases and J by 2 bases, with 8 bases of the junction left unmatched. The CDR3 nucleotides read TGTGCCAGCAGATCGGACAGGTCCTTCACAGATACGCAGTATTTT. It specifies CASRSDRSFTDTQYF.

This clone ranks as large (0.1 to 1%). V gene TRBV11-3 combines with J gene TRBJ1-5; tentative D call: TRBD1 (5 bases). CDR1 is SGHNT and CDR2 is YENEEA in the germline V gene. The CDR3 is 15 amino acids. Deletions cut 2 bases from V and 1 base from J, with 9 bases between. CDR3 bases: TGTGCCAGCAGCTTATGGGGGGAGAGCAATCAGCCCCAGCATTTT. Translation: CASSLWGESNQPQHF. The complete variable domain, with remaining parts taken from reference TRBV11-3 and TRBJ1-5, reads EAGVVQSPRYKIIEKKQPVAFWCNPISGHNTLYWYLQNLGQGPELLIRYENEEAVDDSQLPKDRFSAERLKGVDSTLKIQPAELGDSAVYLCASSLWGESNQPQHFGDGTRLSIL.

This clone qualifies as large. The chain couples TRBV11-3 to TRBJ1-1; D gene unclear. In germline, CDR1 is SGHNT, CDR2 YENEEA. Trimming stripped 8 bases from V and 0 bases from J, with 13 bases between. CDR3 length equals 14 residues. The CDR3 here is CASGEGLMNTEAFF. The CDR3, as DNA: TGTGCCAGCGGGGAGGGCTTAATGAACACTGAAGCTTTCTTT.

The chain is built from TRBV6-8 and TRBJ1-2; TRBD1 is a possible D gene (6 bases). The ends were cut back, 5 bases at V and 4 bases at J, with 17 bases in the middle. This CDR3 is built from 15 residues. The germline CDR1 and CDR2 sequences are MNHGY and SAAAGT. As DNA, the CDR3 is TGTGCCAGCAGTGTTTCAGGGGCTAACACCTATGGCTACACCTTC. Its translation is CASSVSGANTYGYTF.

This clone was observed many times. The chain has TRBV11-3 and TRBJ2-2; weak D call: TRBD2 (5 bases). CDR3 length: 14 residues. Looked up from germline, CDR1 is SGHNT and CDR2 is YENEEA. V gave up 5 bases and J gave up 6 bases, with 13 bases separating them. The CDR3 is CASSPAPRAGELFF. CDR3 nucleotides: TGTGCCAGCAGCCCCGCCCCGAGGGCCGGGGAGCTGTTTTTT.

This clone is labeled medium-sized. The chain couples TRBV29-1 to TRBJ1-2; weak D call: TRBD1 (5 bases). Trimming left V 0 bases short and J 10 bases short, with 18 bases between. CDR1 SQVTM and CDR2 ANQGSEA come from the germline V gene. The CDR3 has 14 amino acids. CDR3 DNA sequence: TGCAGCGTTGAAGATCTTGGCAGGGAAGTATACTACACCTTC. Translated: CSVEDLGREVYYTF.

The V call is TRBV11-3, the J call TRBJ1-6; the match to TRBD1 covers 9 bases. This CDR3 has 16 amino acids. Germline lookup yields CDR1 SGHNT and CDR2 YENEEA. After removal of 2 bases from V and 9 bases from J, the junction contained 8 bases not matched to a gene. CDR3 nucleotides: TGTGCCAGCAGCTTAACCGGGGGGACAGGGACTTCACCCCTCCACTTT. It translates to CASSLTGGTGTSPLHF.

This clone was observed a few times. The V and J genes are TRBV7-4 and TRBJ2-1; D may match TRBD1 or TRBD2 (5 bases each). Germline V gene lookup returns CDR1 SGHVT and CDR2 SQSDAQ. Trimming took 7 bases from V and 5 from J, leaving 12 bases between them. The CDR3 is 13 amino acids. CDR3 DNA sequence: TGTGCCAGCACCCGGGACCAGAACAATGAGCAGTTCTTC. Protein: CASTRDQNNEQFF.

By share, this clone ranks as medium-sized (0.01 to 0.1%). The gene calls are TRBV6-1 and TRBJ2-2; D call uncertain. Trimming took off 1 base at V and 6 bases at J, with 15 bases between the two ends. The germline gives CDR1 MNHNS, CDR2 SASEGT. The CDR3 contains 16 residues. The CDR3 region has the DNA TGTGCCAGCAGTGAAGAAAGGCTGGCCTTGTCCGGGGAGCTGTTTTTT. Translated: CASSEERLALSGELFF.

The CDR3 DNA follows: TGCGCCAGCAGCCAAGTGGTGTCGGTGAACACCGGGGAGCTGTTTTTT. This codes for CASSQVVSVNTGELFF. This chain connects TRBV1 to TRBJ2-2; the D call TRBD2 from the table was never checked on the DNA. TRBV1 is tagged as a pseudogene. The CDR3 is made up of 16 amino acids.